One sample yielded the 17 T cell receptor beta chains listed below, sequenced in a study of T-cell reconstitution after alpha-beta-depleted transplantation in children listed by TCRdb under 2016. Libraries were made using PCR. The sequencer listed for this sample is Illumina HiSeq 2500. To normalize quantification of the TCRbeta repertoire, the TCR libraries were built with molecular barcoding that relied on unique molecular identifiers. In TCRdb, the public reads were trimmed at Q25 with fastp and aligned with MiXCR, with productive beta chains retained. Every CDR3 protein is listed once, alongside the most common genes and DNA of its rows. The sample profile shows roughly 350,000 distinct CDR3 sequences; under 20% of them were found once. The biggest ten clones account for roughly 40% of the sample. Reading the label with the study, this specimen's treatment or condition is: allogeneic hematopoietic cell transplantation with graft depleted of TCRalphabeta T cells and CD19 B cells.

The sequencing used PBMCs, mostly from graft donor cells, collected 360 days after TCRalphabeta/CD19-depleted stem cell transplant. These receptors all stem from a male patient aged 2-10 years who had a stem cell transplant for acute lymphoblastic leukemia, so the T cells may come from the graft donor.

This clonotype has more than one count but fewer than ten. The V and J genes are TRBV9 and TRBJ2-1, with 10 bases matching TRBD2. V gave up 4 bases and J gave up 1 base; unmatched junction bases: 2. The germline V gene has CDR1 SGDLS and CDR2 YYNGEE. The CDR3 runs 15 residues. CDR3 protein: CASSISGGSYNEQFF. The CDR3 DNA sequence: TGTGCCAGCAGCATTAGCGGGGGGTCCTACAATGAGCAGTTCTTC.

V and J are TRBV5-5 and TRBJ2-4; D gene uncertain. The germline V gene has CDR1 SGHKS and CDR2 YYEKEE (reference sequence). The CDR3 extends over 14 amino acids. The V end was cut by 2 bases, the J end by 0 bases, with 6 bases between. The CDR3 nucleotides read TGTGCCAGCAGCTTTCCACTAGCCAAAAACATTCAGTACTTC. This gives the protein CASSFPLAKNIQYF.

This clonotype has ten or more counts. The chain joins TRBV20-1 to TRBJ2-3, with a weak D call TRBD2 (5 bases). Germline lookup yields CDR1 DFQATT and CDR2 SNEGSKA (reference sequence). This CDR3 contains 15 residues. V was cut by 8 bases and J by 0 bases, with 18 bases left in between. The CDR3 DNA reads TGCAGTCCCAGCCAACCACGGACTAGCACAGATACGCAGTATTTT. As protein: CSPSQPRTSTDTQYF.

This chain uses TRBV5-1 with TRBJ2-7, with 8 bases identical to TRBD2. The V and J ends lost 3 bases and 5 bases, in that order; junction bases with no gene match: 13. CDR1 is SGHRS and CDR2 is YFSETQ in the germline V gene. The CDR3 is 16 amino acids. CDR3 in DNA: TGCGCCAGCAGCTGGGGCCCGGGACTAGAGTTCGACGAGCAGTACTTC. Protein sequence: CASSWGPGLEFDEQYF.

This clonotype was detected only a few times. The V and J genes are TRBV5-6 and TRBJ1-2; tentative D call: TRBD1 (6 bases). The CDR3 has 14 residues. V shed 0 bases and J shed 7 bases, with 13 bases lying between them. Germline-derived CDR1 and CDR2 are SGHDT and YYEEEE. The CDR3 DNA follows: TGTGCCAGCAGCTTGGCAGACAGGACGAGTGGCTACACCTTC. As protein: CASSLADRTSGYTF.

This clonotype was counted at least ten times. The V call is TRBV28, the J call TRBJ2-5, with 11 positions matching TRBD2. This CDR3 contains 14 residues. The ends lost 5 bases at V and 4 bases at J; junction bases unmatched: 3. Germline V gene data show CDR1 as MDHEN and CDR2 as SYDVKM. The CDR3 sequence: CASSLAGGIETQYF. CDR3 in DNA: TGTGCCAGCAGTCTAGCGGGAGGAATAGAGACCCAGTACTTC.

This clonotype has only a few counts. V and J are TRBV20-1 and TRBJ2-1; 7 bases align to TRBD1. Unmatched junction bases numbered 6, after V lost 7 bases and J lost 0 bases. The CDR3 is 14 residues long. The V gene's germline CDR1 is DFQATT and CDR2 SNEGSKA (reference sequence). The CDR3 here is CSVEQGPSYNEQFF. The CDR3 DNA reads TGCAGTGTTGAACAGGGGCCCTCCTACAATGAGCAGTTCTTC.

The V gene is TRBV11-1, the J gene TRBJ2-7, with a weak D call TRBD1 (6 bases). The length of the CDR3 is 19 residues. Trimming left V 1 base short and J 3 bases short, with 25 bases between. Germline CDR1 reads SGHAT; CDR2 reads FQDESV (reference sequence). CDR3 sequence: CASSLEVYWDTQFHYEQYF. CDR3 sequence (DNA): TGTGCCAGCAGCTTAGAAGTCTACTGGGACACACAATTCCACTACGAGCAGTACTTC.

This clonotype was seen a handful of times. The V call is TRBV28, the J call TRBJ1-2, with a possible D match to TRBD1 (6 bases). The CDR3 spans 15 residues. V gave up 2 bases and J gave up 4 bases, with 14 bases separating them. Germline loops: CDR1 MDHEN, CDR2 SYDVKM. CDR3 bases: TGTGCCAGCAGTTTAACCCCCACGACAGGCTATGGCTACACCTTC. Amino acid sequence: CASSLTPTTGYGYTF.

The V gene is TRBV3-1, the J gene TRBJ2-4, with D possibly matching TRBD2 (5 bases). Germline CDR1 is LGHDT and CDR2 is YNNKEL (reference sequence). The ends were cut back, 2 bases at V and 1 base at J, with 12 bases in the middle. The CDR3 is made up of 16 amino acids. CDR3 sequence: CASSQPRRGAKNIQYF. CDR3 nucleotides: TGTGCCAGCAGCCAACCCCGAAGAGGGGCCAAAAACATTCAGTACTTC.

The J gene is TRBJ2-1, the V gene TRBV14; D is tentatively TRBD1 or TRBD2 (5 bases each). Germline V gene data show CDR1 as SGHDN and CDR2 as FVKESK. Trimming took 2 bases from V and 6 from J, leaving 23 bases between them. This CDR3 spans 18 amino acids. The CDR3 sequence: CASSQKGSAGTRRNEQFF. In nucleotides, the CDR3 is TGTGCCAGCAGCCAAAAAGGTTCTGCCGGGACCCGTCGCAATGAGCAGTTCTTC.

The V gene is TRBV12-3 or TRBV12-4, the J gene TRBJ2-7; D is uncertain. With 0 bases removed from V and 0 bases from J, the gap between germline ends came to 15 bases. This CDR3 has 17 residues. The CDR3, as DNA: TGTGCCAGCAGTTTAGCAGGTGGCCAGTACTTCTCCTACGAGCAGTACTTC. Translation gives CASSLAGGQYFSYEQYF.

V is TRBV12-3 or TRBV12-4 and J is TRBJ2-7; 10 bases agree with TRBD2. V trimming: 4 bases; J trimming: 2 bases; junction bases outside the gene matches: 8. CDR3 size: 16 residues. The CDR3 reads CASSSTGTSAPYEQYF. CDR3 nucleotides: TGTGCCAGCAGTTCCACCGGGACTAGCGCACCCTACGAGCAGTACTTC.

The V call is TRBV7-9, the J call TRBJ2-5; 8 bases agree with TRBD1. Germline V gene data show CDR1 as SEHNR and CDR2 as FQNEAQ (reference sequence). V gave up 2 bases and J gave up 4 bases; unmatched junction bases: 6. This CDR3 region has 15 residues. CDR3 coding DNA: TGTGCCAGCAGCTTACAGGGGGCGAGGGGAGAGACCCAGTACTTC. This gives the protein CASSLQGARGETQYF.

This chain links TRBV4-1 with TRBJ2-1; 8 bases align to TRBD2. V was pared by 0 bases and J by 4 bases, with 8 bases of the junction left unmatched. CDR1 is MGHRA and CDR2 is YSYEKL in the germline V gene. The CDR3 is 17 amino acids. CDR3 residues: CASSQEPPGLVYNEQFF. CDR3 sequence (DNA): TGCGCCAGCAGCCAAGAACCCCCGGGACTAGTGTACAATGAGCAGTTCTTC.

In its sample, this clonotype was seen many times. J is TRBJ2-5 and V is TRBV10-3; D ambiguous. The germline CDR1 and CDR2 sequences are ENHRY and SYGVKD. V lost 3 bases, J lost 4 bases, and 9 bases lay in between. The CDR3 has 13 residues. The CDR3, as DNA: TGTGCCATCAGTGAAGAGAGTTCAGAGACCCAGTACTTC. It translates to CAISEESSETQYF.

The chain uses TRBV10-3 and TRBJ2-3; D uncertain. This CDR3 has 13 residues. The germline V and J ends were trimmed by 2 bases and 2 bases, with 5 bases remaining between them. Germline V gene lookup returns CDR1 ENHRY and CDR2 SYGVKD. CDR3 loop: CAISEGFTDTQYF. The CDR3 DNA reads TGTGCCATCAGTGAGGGGTTCACAGATACGCAGTATTTT.